The clone carrying this T cell receptor (beta chain) has only a few counts. Its specificity is unknown. The CDR3 spans 16 residues. V was pared by 0 bases and J by 0 bases, with 12 bases between. Germline V gene data show CDR1 as SGHRS and CDR2 as YFSETQ. This sample was included in a study of T-cell reconstitution after alpha-beta-depleted transplantation in children. The study's findings and limits: Roughly two months post-transplant, alpha-beta T cells reportedly originated from several hundred graft clones that had expanded.

Unique molecular identifiers were incorporated during preparation of the TCRbeta library. TCRdb re-derived calls from the PCR reads in MiXCR, one entry per CDR3 protein. The sample records 700,000 to 950,000 distinct CDR3 sequences, about 16% being singletons. Material: PBMCs, mostly from graft donor cells, obtained 360 days after TCRalphabeta/CD19-depleted stem cell transplant. This receptor was identified in a male patient younger than 18 who had a stem cell transplant for acute lymphoblastic leukemia, so the T cells may come from the graft donor. The rearrangement joins TRBV5-1 to TRBJ1-1; D is perhaps TRBD1 (6 bases). Here the CDR3 reads CASSLGPTGLNTEAFF. The DNA of the CDR3 is TGCGCCAGCAGCTTGGGACCCACAGGGCTGAACACTGAAGCTTTCTTT.